This paragraph covers one T cell receptor beta chain sequence. This clone was picked up a small number of times. What this receptor recognizes is not known. Base qualities are missing; no much larger clone stands one base away. The entire isolated RNA was reverse transcribed using the High Capacity cDNA Reverse Transcription Kit, and thus expressed TCRB transcripts were sequenced. Deep immunoSEQ sequencing was applied to naive, central memory and regulatory T cell samples, giving an average of about 3.4 million total reads per sample. Sorted cells were lysed in RLT buffer, and RNA was extracted using DNase-treated RNeasy Micro or Mini kits according to cell number. Each cell subset was processed separately to prevent cross-contamination, with patient and healthy donor samples processed together. The immunoSEQ multiplex PCR was used to amplify TCRB sequences from cDNA, yielding 87-bp fragments that span the CDR3 region. Sequencing of the amplicons was performed on the Illumina HiSeq platform. In the paper's pipeline: PCR bias was corrected computationally using synthetic template baselines, and reads within Hamming distance 2 were collapsed, with unmergeable singletons discarded. Reads were aligned against IMGT so that V, D and J genes, CDR3 length and insertions or deletions at six rearrangement sites could be assigned. Clonotype counts were normalized to sorted cell number within each subset before computing true diversity and Gini coefficients with the tcR R package. The overlap coefficient, calculated on TCRB nucleotide sequences, was used to quantify repertoire sharing. Here the immuneACCESS table is served through TCRdb, limited to in-frame sequences with V and J called. Missing clones are a known gap in these copies; in checked studies unresolved V genes cover under half, and the rest lacks a known reason. That table gives V, J and clone size, and the DNA gave D and trimming. The sample data list 150,000 to 200,000 clones, and about 9% of these were observed just once. In total, the top ten clones hold roughly 0.72% of the sample.

Each donor gave one peripheral blood draw, averaging roughly 120 mL, which was collected into heparinised tubes. Naive, central memory, regulatory and stem cell-like memory CD4+ T cells were sorted on a BD FACSAria II using a panel including CD45RO, CCR7, CD25, CD127, CD95 and CD27. Every sorted population had a purity above 95%. PBMCs were isolated right away by Lymphoprep density gradient centrifugation and were stained directly, without culture. So that batch effects would be minimized, each experiment stained and sorted samples in pairs, pairing one healthy donor with one patient. The data were obtained in a study of beta chain features in type 1 diabetes (dated 2018 in TCRdb). About the full investigation: No differences in mean age, gender distribution, total cell number or subset yield were found between patients and healthy donors. In the study, recently diagnosed type 1 diabetes patients and matched healthy donors were compared on the TCRB repertoires of their sorted circulating CD4+ T cell subsets. A total of just under 110,000,000 sorted cells were examined across all samples, and RNA yield correlated strongly with the number of cells per subset. Regulatory and stem cell-like memory subsets were isolated from only 8 patients and roughly eight healthy donors, whereas naive and central memory subsets came from all 30 or so donors. Overall study outcomes, separate from this receptor: In all four CD4+ subsets, TCRB CDR3 length was moderately but significantly shorter in type 1 diabetes patients. The naive, central memory and regulatory TCRB repertoires appeared to resemble one another more closely among patients than among healthy donors. Fewer insertions and more nucleotide deletions at VDJ recombination sites were observed in patients with type 1 diabetes, implying thymic rearrangement abnormalities. Shorter templates might have been favored by PCR, but patient and control samples were amplified and corrected together, so both groups would have been affected equally by any skew. Because small numbers of individuals were included in the HLA sub-analyses, any influence of HLA type on TCRB rearrangement was left unresolved. Sequencing cDNA rather than genomic DNA could over-represent highly expressing activated cells, although activation and CD3 levels did not differ between groups.

The sequencing sample was made of central memory CD4+ T cells from blood. The TCR originated in a woman aged 25 to 45 with type 1 diabetes.

CDR3 sequence: CASSDRDRGKYEQYF. The DNA sequence is given as TGTGCCAGCAGTGACCGGGACAGGGGAAAGTACGAGCAGTACTTC. The chain couples TRBV6-4 to TRBJ2-7; the central 10 bases match TRBD1. CDR1 and CDR2 (MRHNA, SNTAGT) derive from the germline V gene. V ends up 2 bases short and J 4 bases short, with an unmatched junction base count of 5. The CDR3 covers 15 residues, taking in both the cysteine and the phenylalanine. Just CDR3 DNA is preserved here, 45 bases in frame from base 1.